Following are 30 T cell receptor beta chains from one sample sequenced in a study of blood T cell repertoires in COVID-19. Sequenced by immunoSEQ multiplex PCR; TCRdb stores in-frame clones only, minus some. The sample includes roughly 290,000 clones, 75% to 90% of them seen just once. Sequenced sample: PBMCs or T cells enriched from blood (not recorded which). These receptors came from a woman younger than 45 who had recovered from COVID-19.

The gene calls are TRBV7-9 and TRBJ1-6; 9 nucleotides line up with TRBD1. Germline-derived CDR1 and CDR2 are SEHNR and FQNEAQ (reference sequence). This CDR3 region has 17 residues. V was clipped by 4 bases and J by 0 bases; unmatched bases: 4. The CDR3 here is CASSSTGGSSYNSPLHF. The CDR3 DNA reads TGTGCCAGCAGCTCGACAGGGGGTAGCTCCTATAATTCACCCCTCCACTTT.

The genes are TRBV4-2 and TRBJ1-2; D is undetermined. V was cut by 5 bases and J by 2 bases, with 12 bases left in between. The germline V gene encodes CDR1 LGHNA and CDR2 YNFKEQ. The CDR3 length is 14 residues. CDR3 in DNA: TGTGCCAGCAGCTTTGAGGAGCTCAACTATGGCTACACCTTC. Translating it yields CASSFEELNYGYTF.

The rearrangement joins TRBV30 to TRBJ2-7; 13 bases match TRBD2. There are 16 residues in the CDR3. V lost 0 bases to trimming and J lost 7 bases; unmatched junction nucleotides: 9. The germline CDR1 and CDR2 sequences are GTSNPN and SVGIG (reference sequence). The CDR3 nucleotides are TGTGCCTGGAGTGTAGGGTCACTAGCGGGGGGGCGTGAGCAGTACTTC. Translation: CAWSVGSLAGGREQYF.

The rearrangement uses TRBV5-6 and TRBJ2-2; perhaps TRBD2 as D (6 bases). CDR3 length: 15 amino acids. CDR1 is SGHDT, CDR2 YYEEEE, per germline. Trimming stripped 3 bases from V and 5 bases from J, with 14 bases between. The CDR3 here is CASSSAAGFTGELFF. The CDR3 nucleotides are TGTGCCAGCAGCTCGGCCGCGGGATTTACCGGGGAGCTGTTTTTT.

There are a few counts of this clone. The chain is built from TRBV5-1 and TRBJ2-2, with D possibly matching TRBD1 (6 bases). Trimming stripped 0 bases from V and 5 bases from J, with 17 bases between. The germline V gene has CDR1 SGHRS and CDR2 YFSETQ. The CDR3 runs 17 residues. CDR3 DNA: TGCGCCAGCAGCTTGGCCACGTTGGGGGCGAGTACCGGGGAGCTGTTTTTT. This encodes CASSLATLGASTGELFF.

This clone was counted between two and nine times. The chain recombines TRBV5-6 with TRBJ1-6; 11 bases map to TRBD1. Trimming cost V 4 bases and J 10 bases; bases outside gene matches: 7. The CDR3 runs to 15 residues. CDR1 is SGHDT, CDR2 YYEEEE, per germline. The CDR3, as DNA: TGTGCCAGCAGCACCGGGACAGGGGGTGGATCACCCCTCCACTTT. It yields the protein CASSTGTGGGSPLHF.

The CDR3 reads CASSPGTASGSNQPQHF. CDR3 nucleotides: TGTGCCAGCTCACCAGGTACAGCCTCGGGGAGCAATCAGCCCCAGCATTTT. The chain joins TRBV18 to TRBJ1-5, with D uncertain. Trimming removed 2 bases from V and 1 base from J, with 15 bases in between. The V gene's germline CDR1 is KGHSH and CDR2 LQKENI. This CDR3 contains 17 residues.

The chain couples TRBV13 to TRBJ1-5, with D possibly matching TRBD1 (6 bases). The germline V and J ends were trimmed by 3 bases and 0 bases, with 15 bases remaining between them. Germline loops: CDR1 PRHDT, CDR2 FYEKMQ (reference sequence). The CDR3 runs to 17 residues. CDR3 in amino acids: CASSFGVLGASNQPQHF. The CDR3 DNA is TGTGCCAGCAGCTTCGGGGTCCTGGGGGCTAGCAATCAGCCCCAGCATTTT.

CDR3 sequence (DNA): TGTGCCAGCAGTTTACTCGGTTCCGGAGCTTTCTTT. This translates into CASSLLGSGAFF. This rearrangement joins TRBV28 to TRBJ1-1; unclear D gene. V was cut by 2 bases and J by 10 bases, with 11 bases left in between. CDR3 length equals 12 residues. Germline lookup yields CDR1 MDHEN and CDR2 SYDVKM. Using reference TRBV28 and TRBJ1-1 for the parts outside the CDR3, the full variable domain is DVKVTQSSRYLVKRTGEKVFLECVQDMDHENMFWYRQDPGLGLRLIYFSYDVKMKEKGDIPEGYSVSREKKERFSLILESASTNQTSMYLCASSLLGSGAFFGQGTRLTVV.

CDR3 nucleotide sequence: TGTGCCATCAGTCCCTATGTCCCAACAGGGATCTCTGGAAACACCATATATTTT. Encoded protein: CAISPYVPTGISGNTIYF. The chain carries TRBV10-3 and TRBJ1-3, with a possible D match to TRBD1 (6 bases). Germline V gene lookup returns CDR1 ENHRY and CDR2 SYGVKD. This CDR3 contains 18 residues. Trimming stripped 5 bases from V and 0 bases from J, with 20 bases between.

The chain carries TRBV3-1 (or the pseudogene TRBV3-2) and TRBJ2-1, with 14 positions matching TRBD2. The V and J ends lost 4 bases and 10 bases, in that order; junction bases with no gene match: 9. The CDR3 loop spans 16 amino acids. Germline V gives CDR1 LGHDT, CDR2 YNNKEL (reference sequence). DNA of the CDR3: TGTGCCAGCAGCCTCTCAGGGGGACTAGCGGGAGTCGAGCAGTTCTTC. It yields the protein CASSLSGGLAGVEQFF.

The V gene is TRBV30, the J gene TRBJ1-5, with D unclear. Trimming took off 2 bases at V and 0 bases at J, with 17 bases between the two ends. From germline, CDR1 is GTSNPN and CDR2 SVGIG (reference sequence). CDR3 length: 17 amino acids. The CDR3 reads CAWSSGRTPYSNQPQHF. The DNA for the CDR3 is TGTGCCTGGAGTTCCGGACGGACTCCTTATAGCAATCAGCCCCAGCATTTT.

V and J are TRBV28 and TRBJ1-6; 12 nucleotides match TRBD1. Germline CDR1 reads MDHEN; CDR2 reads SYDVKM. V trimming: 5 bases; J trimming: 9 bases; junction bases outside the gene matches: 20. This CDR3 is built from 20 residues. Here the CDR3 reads CASSVSLGNWWDRGLSPLHF. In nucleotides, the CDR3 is TGTGCCAGCAGTGTAAGCCTGGGGAACTGGTGGGACAGGGGGCTTTCACCCCTCCACTTT. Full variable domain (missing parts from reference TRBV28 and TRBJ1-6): DVKVTQSSRYLVKRTGEKVFLECVQDMDHENMFWYRQDPGLGLRLIYFSYDVKMKEKGDIPEGYSVSREKKERFSLILESASTNQTSMYLCASSVSLGNWWDRGLSPLHFGNGTRLTVT.

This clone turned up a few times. The CDR3 protein is CASRLTRNTEAFF. The CDR3 nucleotides are TGTGCCAGCAGACTGACAAGGAACACTGAAGCTTTCTTT. V is TRBV28 and J is TRBJ1-1; D unclear. This CDR3 spans 13 amino acids. V lost 6 bases and J lost 1, with 9 bases in between. Per the germline V gene, CDR1 is MDHEN and CDR2 is SYDVKM.

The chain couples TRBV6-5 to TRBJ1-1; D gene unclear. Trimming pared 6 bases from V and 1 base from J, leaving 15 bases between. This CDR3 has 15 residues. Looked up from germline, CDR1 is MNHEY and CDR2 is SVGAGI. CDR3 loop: CASRWRSYGNTEAFF. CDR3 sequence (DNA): TGTGCCAGCAGATGGAGGAGTTACGGGAACACTGAAGCTTTCTTT.

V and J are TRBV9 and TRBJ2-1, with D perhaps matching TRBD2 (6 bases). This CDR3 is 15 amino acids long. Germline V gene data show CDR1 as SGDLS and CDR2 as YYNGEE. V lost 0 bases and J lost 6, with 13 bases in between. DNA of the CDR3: TGTGCCAGCAGCGTAGCGGGAGTCCAGGGCAATGAGCAGTTCTTC. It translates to CASSVAGVQGNEQFF.

CDR3 DNA: TGTGCCAGCAGTCACAGGCCAAACATGAACACTGAAGCTTTCTTT. Its protein is CASSHRPNMNTEAFF. The rearrangement links TRBV6-5 to TRBJ1-1; TRBD1 might be the D (5 bases). The CDR3 is 15 amino acids. CDR1 is MNHEY, CDR2 SVGAGI, per germline. The germline V and J ends were trimmed by 5 bases and 0 bases, with 13 bases remaining between them.

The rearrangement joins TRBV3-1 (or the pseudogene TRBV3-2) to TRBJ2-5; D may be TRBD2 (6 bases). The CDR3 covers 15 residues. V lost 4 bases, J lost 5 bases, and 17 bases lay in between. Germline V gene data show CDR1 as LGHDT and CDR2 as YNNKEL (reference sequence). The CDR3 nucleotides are TGTGCCAGCAGCCTCGCATTTCCAGGAGGGGAGACCCAGTACTTC. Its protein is CASSLAFPGGETQYF.

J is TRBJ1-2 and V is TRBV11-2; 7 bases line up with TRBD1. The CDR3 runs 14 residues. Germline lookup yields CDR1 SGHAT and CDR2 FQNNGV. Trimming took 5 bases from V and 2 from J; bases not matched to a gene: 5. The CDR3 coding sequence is TGTGCCAGCAGCATGGGACAGCCAAACTATGGCTACACCTTC. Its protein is CASSMGQPNYGYTF.

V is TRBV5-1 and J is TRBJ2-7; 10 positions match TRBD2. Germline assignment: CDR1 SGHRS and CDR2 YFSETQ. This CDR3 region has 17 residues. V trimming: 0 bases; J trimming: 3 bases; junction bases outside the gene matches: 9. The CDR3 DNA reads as TGCGCCAGCAGCTTGGGCCCCTCTAGCGGGAGTTTCTACGAGCAGTACTTC. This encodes CASSLGPSSGSFYEQYF.

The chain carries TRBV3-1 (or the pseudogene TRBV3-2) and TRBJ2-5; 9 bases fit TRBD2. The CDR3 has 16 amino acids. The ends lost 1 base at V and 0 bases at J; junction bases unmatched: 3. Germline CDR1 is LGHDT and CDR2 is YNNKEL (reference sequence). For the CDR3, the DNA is TGTGCCAGCAGCCAAGCGACTAGCGGTAACCAAGAGACCCAGTACTTC. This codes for CASSQATSGNQETQYF.

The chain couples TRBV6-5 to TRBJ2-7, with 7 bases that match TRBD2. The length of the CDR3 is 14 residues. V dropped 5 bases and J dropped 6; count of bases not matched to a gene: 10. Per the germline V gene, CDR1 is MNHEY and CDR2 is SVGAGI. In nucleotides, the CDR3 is TGTGCCAGCAGTAGGGAGGGCGGGGCTGGCGAGCAGTACTTC. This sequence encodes CASSREGGAGEQYF.

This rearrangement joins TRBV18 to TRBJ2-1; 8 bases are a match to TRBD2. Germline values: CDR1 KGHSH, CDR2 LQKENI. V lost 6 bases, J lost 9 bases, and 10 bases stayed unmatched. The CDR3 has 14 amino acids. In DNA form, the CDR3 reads TGTGCCAGCTCGGTCGCGAGCGGGGGCGGTGAGCAGTTCTTC. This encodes CASSVASGGGEQFF.

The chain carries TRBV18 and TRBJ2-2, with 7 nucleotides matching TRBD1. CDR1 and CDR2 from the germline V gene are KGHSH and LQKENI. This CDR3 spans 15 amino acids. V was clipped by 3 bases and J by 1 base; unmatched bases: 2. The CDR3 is CASSPRTGNTGELFF. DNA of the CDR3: TGTGCCAGCTCACCGAGGACAGGGAACACCGGGGAGCTGTTTTTT. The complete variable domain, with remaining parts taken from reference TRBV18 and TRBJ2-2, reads NAGVMQNPRHLVRRRGQEARLRCSPMKGHSHVYWYRQLPEEGLKFMVYLQKENIIDESGMPKERFSAEFPKEGPSILRIQQVVRGDSAAYFCASSPRTGNTGELFFGEGSRLTVL.

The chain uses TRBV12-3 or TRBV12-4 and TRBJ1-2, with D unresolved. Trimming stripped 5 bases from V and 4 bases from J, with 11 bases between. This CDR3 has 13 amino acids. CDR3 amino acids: CASSPAATYGYTF. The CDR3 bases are TGTGCCAGCAGTCCCGCGGCCACCTATGGCTACACCTTC.

CDR3 region: CASSRSGLHQFF. The DNA of the CDR3 is TGTGCCAGCAGCCGATCGGGACTCCACCAGTTCTTC. V usage is TRBV7-9 and J usage is TRBJ2-1, with a possible D match to TRBD2 (6 bases). Trimming took off 5 bases at V and 13 bases at J, with 15 bases between the two ends. The CDR3 contains 12 residues. Germline lookup yields CDR1 SEHNR and CDR2 FQNEAQ (reference sequence).

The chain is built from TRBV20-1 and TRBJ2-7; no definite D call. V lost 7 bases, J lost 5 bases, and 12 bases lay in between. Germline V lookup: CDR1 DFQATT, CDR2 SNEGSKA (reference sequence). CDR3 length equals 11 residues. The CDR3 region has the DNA TGCAGTGGCGCTAACAGAAACGAGCAGTACTTC. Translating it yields CSGANRNEQYF.

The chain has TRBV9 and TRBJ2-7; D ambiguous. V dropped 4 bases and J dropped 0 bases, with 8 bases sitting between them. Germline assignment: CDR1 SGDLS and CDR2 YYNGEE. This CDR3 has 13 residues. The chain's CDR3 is CASSSRYSYEQYF. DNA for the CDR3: TGTGCCAGCAGCTCCAGGTACTCCTACGAGCAGTACTTC.

The CDR3 region has the DNA TGTGCCAGCTCACCATTCTGGGGCTCTAGCTCCTACAATGAGCAGTTCTTC. As protein: CASSPFWGSSSYNEQFF. The chain combines TRBV18 with TRBJ2-1, with D possibly TRBD1 on 5 matching bases. Per germline, CDR1 KGHSH and CDR2 LQKENI. This CDR3 spans 17 amino acids. The ends were cut back, 2 bases at V and 0 bases at J, with 14 bases in the middle.

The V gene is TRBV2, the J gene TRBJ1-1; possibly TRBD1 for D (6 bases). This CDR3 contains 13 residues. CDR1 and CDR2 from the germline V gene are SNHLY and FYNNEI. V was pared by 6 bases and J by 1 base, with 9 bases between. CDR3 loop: CASREGQNTEAFF. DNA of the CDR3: TGTGCCAGCAGAGAGGGACAGAACACTGAAGCTTTCTTT.